The 32 T cell receptor beta chains presented below share a single source sample, sequenced in a study of shared clonotypes between healthy human individuals. Naive CD8 isolation took CD45RO-negative cells positively selected for CCR7 and excluded terminally differentiated effector memory CD45RA+ cells. Produced via immunoSEQ multiplex PCR; TCRdb's table is partial and in-frame only. The sample yields about 2.2 million clones, about 94% seen once. Source material: naive CD8+ T cells from PBMCs. These receptor sequences come from a man aged 18 to 30 in good health. Some clones in this sample may be carry-over from other donors' samples.

This rearrangement joins TRBV12-5 to TRBJ2-3; D remains ambiguous. V dropped 1 base and J dropped 0 bases, with 8 bases sitting between them. Germline assignment: CDR1 LGHNT and CDR2 FRNRAP. The CDR3 is made up of 15 amino acids. The DNA for the CDR3 is TGTGCTAGTGGTTTGGGAGGACCTAGCACAGATACGCAGTATTTT. It translates to CASGLGGPSTDTQYF.

The CDR3 is CASSQGDAVRTKNIQYF. The CDR3 DNA reads as TGTGCCAGCAGCCAAGGTGATGCGGTCCGAACCAAAAACATTCAGTACTTC. The rearrangement links TRBV14 to TRBJ2-4; D is uncertain. CDR1 and CDR2 (germline): SGHDN, FVKESK. V was clipped by 1 base and J by 2 bases, with 15 bases between them. The CDR3 totals 17 residues. The whole variable domain, remainder taken from reference TRBV14 and TRBJ2-4, is EAGVTQFPSHSVIEKGQTVTLRCDPISGHDNLYWYRRVMGKEIKFLLHFVKESKQDESGMPNNRFLAERTGGTYSTLKVQPAELEDSGVYFCASSQGDAVRTKNIQYFGAGTRLSVL.

The chain is built from TRBV11-2 and TRBJ2-5, with unresolved D. CDR1 SGHAT and CDR2 FQNNGV come from the germline V gene. V lost 5 bases and J 4 bases, leaving 14 bases between the germline ends. There are 14 residues in the CDR3. CDR3 residues: CASSPPRSLETQYF. The CDR3 bases are TGTGCCAGCAGCCCCCCCCGGAGCCTAGAGACCCAGTACTTC.

This chain joins TRBV5-4 and TRBJ2-1, with 8 nucleotides matching TRBD2. Germline lookup yields CDR1 SGHNT and CDR2 YYREEE (reference sequence). Trimming cost V 0 bases and J 1 base; bases outside gene matches: 6. This CDR3 spans 17 amino acids. As DNA, the CDR3 is TGTGCCAGCAGCTTGGGTAGCGGGAAGGGTTCCTACAATGAGCAGTTCTTC. Translating gives CASSLGSGKGSYNEQFF.

The gene calls are TRBV30 and TRBJ1-1; D not resolved. V was cut by 6 bases and J by 4 bases, with 9 bases left in between. The CDR3 has 11 residues. The germline gives CDR1 GTSNPN, CDR2 SVGIG (reference sequence). The CDR3 nucleotides read TGTGCCTGCCTCCCGGGCACTGAAGCTTTCTTT. It is translated as CACLPGTEAFF.

The V and J genes are TRBV4-3 and TRBJ2-5; D possibly uses TRBD1 or TRBD2 (5 bases each). CDR1 is LGHNA, CDR2 YSLEER, per germline. There are 16 residues in the CDR3. Trimming stripped 0 bases from V and 1 base from J, with 12 bases between. The chain's CDR3 is CASSQDHGTLQETQYF. In DNA form, the CDR3 reads TGCGCCAGCAGCCAAGATCACGGGACCCTCCAAGAGACCCAGTACTTC.

The rearrangement uses TRBV11-2 and TRBJ2-2; D is possibly TRBD2 (5 bases). The germline CDR1 and CDR2 sequences are SGHAT and FQNNGV. Between the trimmed V and J ends, which lost 6 bases and 0 bases, there was a span of 14 bases. This CDR3 has 16 amino acids. The CDR3 DNA is TGTGCCAGCAGTCGCTGGACTCGAACGAACACCGGGGAGCTGTTTTTT. Translated, it gives CASSRWTRTNTGELFF. Looking up the rest from reference TRBV11-2 and TRBJ2-2 gives the full variable domain: EAGVAQSPRYKIIEKRQSVAFWCNPISGHATLYWYQQILGQGPKLLIQFQNNGVVDDSQLPKDRFSAERLKGVDSTLKIQPAKLEDSAVYLCASSRWTRTNTGELFFGEGSRLTVL.

This clone was recorded only once. The junction departs from the called germline gene at one end, perhaps through a read error. This chain links TRBV5-5 with TRBJ2-3, with a tentative D call TRBD1 (5 bases). This CDR3 contains 11 residues. Per the germline V gene, CDR1 is SGHKS and CDR2 is YYEKEE (reference sequence). The chain's CDR3 is CASSLEGQINF. In DNA, the CDR3 is TGTGCCAGCAGCTTGGAAGGACAAATAAATTTT.

This clone was seen a single time. The chain joins TRBV28 to TRBJ1-2; D is ambiguous. Trimming shortened V by 3 bases and J by 3 bases, and 17 bases separated the two germline ends. CDR1 and CDR2 (germline): MDHEN, SYDVKM. The CDR3 loop spans 16 amino acids. CDR3 coding DNA: TGTGCCAGCAGTTTTCTTACGAGGAAGCCAGACTATGGCTACACCTTC. Its protein product is CASSFLTRKPDYGYTF.

V and J are TRBV28 and TRBJ2-1, with D unresolved. The germline gives CDR1 MDHEN, CDR2 SYDVKM. The CDR3 has 18 residues. The V end was cut by 2 bases, the J end by 2 bases, with 19 bases between. The CDR3 DNA reads TGTGCCAGCAGTTTACGAGCGACAATAGGGCAAACCTACAATGAGCAGTTCTTC. Amino acid sequence: CASSLRATIGQTYNEQFF.

This clone was observed once. The chain employs TRBV7-9 and TRBJ2-7, with D hard to call. Germline CDR1 is SEHNR and CDR2 is FQNEAQ (reference sequence). This CDR3 has 13 residues. V was trimmed by 5 bases and J by 7 bases, leaving 15 bases between them. Here the CDR3 reads CASSLASIGEQYF. CDR3 coding DNA: TGTGCCAGCAGCCTGGCCTCCATAGGGGAGCAGTACTTC. The full variable domain, with the rest looked up from reference TRBV7-9 and TRBJ2-7, is DTGVSQNPRHKITKRGQNVTFRCDPISEHNRLYWYRQTLGQGPEFLTYFQNEAQLEKSRLLSDRFSAERPKGSFSTLEIQRTEQGDSAMYLCASSLASIGEQYFGPGTRLTVT.

The rearrangement joins TRBV12-5 to TRBJ1-5, with a tentative D call TRBD1 (5 bases). From germline, CDR1 is LGHNT and CDR2 FRNRAP. The CDR3 consists of 13 residues. V was trimmed by 11 bases and J by 3 bases, leaving 14 bases between them. The CDR3 nucleotides read TGTGCTTCCTCTTGGGGGGTCAATCAGCCCCAGCATTTT. Residues: CASSWGVNQPQHF.

J is TRBJ1-1 and V is TRBV6-6; D is unresolved. Trimming took off 6 bases at V and 1 base at J, with 12 bases between the two ends. The germline CDR1 and CDR2 sequences are MNHNY and SVGAGI (reference sequence). The CDR3 loop spans 14 amino acids. The CDR3 DNA sequence: TGTGCCAGCAGACCCCACTTAGGGAACACTGAAGCTTTCTTT. Translated: CASRPHLGNTEAFF.

The CDR3 DNA follows: TGCGCCAGCAGACAAGCCACAGGGGGGAACACTGAAGCTTTCTTT. Its translation: CASRQATGGNTEAFF. The chain couples TRBV5-1 to TRBJ1-1; the match to TRBD1 covers 8 bases. This CDR3 is 15 amino acids long. From germline, CDR1 is SGHRS and CDR2 YFSETQ. J was trimmed by 1 base and V by 5 bases; bases with no gene match: 7.

The V gene is TRBV15, the J gene TRBJ1-2, with unresolved D. The CDR3 covers 14 residues. Germline V gives CDR1 LNHNV, CDR2 YYDKDF (reference sequence). Deletions cut 5 bases from V and 8 bases from J, with 18 bases between. CDR3 protein: CATSPHGGNRGYTF. In nucleotides, the CDR3 is TGTGCCACCAGCCCACACGGCGGGAACCGCGGCTACACCTTC.

This sequence joins TRBV7-9 and TRBJ1-3, with D possibly matching TRBD1 (6 bases). With 5 bases removed from V and 0 bases from J, the gap between germline ends came to 14 bases. The CDR3 loop spans 16 amino acids. Germline V gives CDR1 SEHNR, CDR2 FQNEAQ (reference sequence). The CDR3 coding sequence is TGTGCCAGCAGCGTCGGACAGCCCTCCTCTGGAAACACCATATATTTT. Translation: CASSVGQPSSGNTIYF. The full variable domain, its missing parts supplied by reference TRBV7-9 and TRBJ1-3, is DTGVSQNPRHKITKRGQNVTFRCDPISEHNRLYWYRQTLGQGPEFLTYFQNEAQLEKSRLLSDRFSAERPKGSFSTLEIQRTEQGDSAMYLCASSVGQPSSGNTIYFGEGSWLTVV.

The rearrangement uses TRBV6-1 and TRBJ2-7; D gene uncertain. Germline CDR1 and CDR2: MNHNS and SASEGT. Between the trimmed V and J ends, which lost 2 bases and 2 bases, there was a span of 13 bases. This CDR3 spans 15 amino acids. This chain's CDR3 is CASSERHASPYEQYF. In nucleotides, the CDR3 is TGTGCCAGCAGTGAACGGCATGCCTCGCCCTACGAGCAGTACTTC.

The chain uses TRBV5-1 and TRBJ1-1; TRBD1 matches 8 bases. The CDR3 is 15 amino acids. Losses at the gene ends were 6 bases for V and 4 bases for J; bases not matched to a gene: 11. Germline V gene data show CDR1 as SGHRS and CDR2 as YFSETQ. The DNA for the CDR3 is TGCGCCAGCACCCTCCGGACAGGGATAACCACTGAAGCTTTCTTT. Residues: CASTLRTGITTEAFF.

The chain links TRBV27 to TRBJ2-1; 8 nucleotides match TRBD1. Germline values: CDR1 MNHEY, CDR2 SMNVEV (reference sequence). The trim removed 5 bases at V and 4 bases at J, leaving 10 bases unmatched. There are 16 residues in the CDR3. CDR3 DNA: TGTGCCAGCAGTCTCCGGGGGACAGGCCGATACAATGAGCAGTTCTTC. Translating it yields CASSLRGTGRYNEQFF.

The chain has TRBV27 and TRBJ2-7, with D possibly being TRBD2 (5 bases). This CDR3 has 15 residues. Germline CDR1 is MNHEY and CDR2 is SMNVEV (reference sequence). The V gene lost 2 bases and the J gene lost 4 bases, with 15 bases spanning the gap. The DNA of the CDR3 is TGTGCCAGCAGTTTAGGTGGCAGTCCGGGATACGAGCAGTACTTC. As protein: CASSLGGSPGYEQYF.

This clone has a single count. The J gene is TRBJ2-7, the V gene TRBV6-5, with D hard to call. V was shortened by 5 bases and J by 0 bases, with 14 bases between the two germline ends. The CDR3 extends over 15 amino acids. Germline loops: CDR1 MNHEY, CDR2 SVGAGI. The CDR3 DNA reads as TGTGCCAGCAGTACCGACACGAGGAGCTCCTACGAGCAGTACTTC. It specifies CASSTDTRSSYEQYF.

The chain combines TRBV29-1 with TRBJ2-1, with TRBD1 matching over 9 bases. V lost 3 bases to trimming and J lost 7 bases; unmatched junction nucleotides: 1. The length of the CDR3 is 12 residues. Germline CDR1 is SQVTM and CDR2 is ANQGSEA. The CDR3 spells CSVDGQGNEQFF. The CDR3 DNA sequence: TGCAGCGTTGATGGACAGGGGAATGAGCAGTTCTTC.

The chain is built from TRBV27 and TRBJ1-5; D is unclear. The CDR3 contains 15 residues. CDR1 and CDR2 from the germline V gene are MNHEY and SMNVEV (reference sequence). The V and J ends lost 1 base and 0 bases respectively, with 7 bases between them. This CDR3 is CASSLFSNSNQPQHF. For the CDR3, the DNA is TGTGCCAGCAGTTTATTCAGTAATAGCAATCAGCCCCAGCATTTT.

This clone was counted between two and nine times. The V and J genes are TRBV7-9 and TRBJ1-1; maybe TRBD1 (5 bases). Germline V CDR1 and CDR2: SEHNR, FQNEAQ (reference sequence). V was clipped by 3 bases and J by 11 bases, with 16 bases between them. CDR3 length: 13 residues. This CDR3 is CASSFLLGGEAFF. The CDR3, as DNA: TGTGCCAGCAGCTTCCTTCTAGGAGGGGAGGCTTTCTTT. The full variable domain, its missing parts supplied by reference TRBV7-9 and TRBJ1-1, is DTGVSQNPRHKITKRGQNVTFRCDPISEHNRLYWYRQTLGQGPEFLTYFQNEAQLEKSRLLSDRFSAERPKGSFSTLEIQRTEQGDSAMYLCASSFLLGGEAFFGQGTRLTVV.

The chain employs TRBV7-9 and TRBJ2-3; D is uncertain. The CDR3 extends over 13 amino acids. Trimming cost V 7 bases and J 4 bases, with 12 bases left between them. Germline V CDR1 and CDR2: SEHNR, FQNEAQ (reference sequence). The CDR3 sequence: CASTTPGSDTQYF. For the CDR3, the DNA is TGTGCCAGCACCACCCCCGGGTCAGATACGCAGTATTTT.

The chain employs TRBV5-8 and TRBJ2-2; D is possibly TRBD2 (5 bases). V was pared by 1 base and J by 6 bases, with 16 bases between. The length of the CDR3 is 16 residues. Germline V lookup: CDR1 SGHTS, CDR2 YDEGEE. The CDR3 nucleotides are TGTGCCAGCAGCTTGAGAGGGCTAACATCGGCCGGGGAGCTGTTTTTT. Its protein is CASSLRGLTSAGELFF.

The CDR3, as DNA: TGTGCCAGCAGCTCCTCGGTGGGCAGTGAAGCTTTCTTT. As protein: CASSSSVGSEAFF. V usage is TRBV9 and J usage is TRBJ1-1; no clear D. This CDR3 contains 13 residues. Germline CDR1 and CDR2: SGDLS and YYNGEE. V was trimmed by 4 bases and J by 7 bases, leaving 14 bases between them. The full variable domain, in which reference TRBV9 and TRBJ1-1 provide the parts outside the CDR3, is DSGVTQTPKHLITATGQRVTLRCSPRSGDLSVYWYQQSLDQGLQFLIQYYNGEERAKGNILERFSAQQFPDLHSELNLSSLELGDSALYFCASSSSVGSEAFFGQGTRLTVV.

CDR3 DNA sequence: TGTGCCAGCAGCGCAACAGGGAGCTCCTACAATGAGCAGTTCTTC. This codes for CASSATGSSYNEQFF. The rearrangement uses TRBV7-2 and TRBJ2-1; tentative D call: TRBD1 (6 bases). Germline assignment: CDR1 SGHTA and CDR2 FQGNSA. The V gene lost 5 bases and the J gene lost 0 bases, with 11 bases spanning the gap. The length of the CDR3 is 15 residues. The whole variable domain, remainder taken from reference TRBV7-2 and TRBJ2-1, is GAGVSQSPSNKVTEKGKDVELRCDPISGHTALYWYRQSLGQGLEFLIYFQGNSAPDKSGLPSDRFSAERTGGSVSTLTIQRTQQEDSAVYLCASSATGSSYNEQFFGPGTRLTVL.

Comments on this clone: The sample holds other DNA sequences that translate to the same CDR3. The V gene is TRBV11-3, the J gene TRBJ2-7; D possibly corresponds to TRBD1 (6 bases). Looked up from germline, CDR1 is SGHNT and CDR2 is YENEEA. CDR3 length equals 13 residues. Between the trimmed V and J ends, which lost 4 bases and 1 base, there was a span of 8 bases. CDR3 region: CASSSRGSYEQYF. As DNA, the CDR3 is TGTGCCAGCAGCTCCAGGGGTTCCTACGAGCAGTACTTC. Full variable domain (outside the CDR3, taken from reference TRBV11-3 and TRBJ2-7): EAGVVQSPRYKIIEKKQPVAFWCNPISGHNTLYWYLQNLGQGPELLIRYENEEAVDDSQLPKDRFSAERLKGVDSTLKIQPAELGDSAVYLCASSSRGSYEQYFGPGTRLTVT.

This chain connects TRBV27 to TRBJ2-7, with D tentatively TRBD1 or TRBD2 (5 bases each). Germline V lookup: CDR1 MNHEY, CDR2 SMNVEV (reference sequence). The CDR3 has 10 residues. Trimming left V 8 bases short and J 6 bases short, with 8 bases between. The CDR3 loop reads CASGGAEQYF. The CDR3 nucleotides are TGTGCCAGCGGGGGTGCCGAGCAGTACTTC.

The table lists this clone with a count of one. The chain recombines TRBV6-6 with TRBJ1-3, with 11 bases that match TRBD1. Germline loops: CDR1 MNHNY, CDR2 SVGAGI (reference sequence). The CDR3 spans 16 residues. V lost 1 base, J lost 2 bases, and 1 base stayed unmatched. The CDR3 here is CASSYWTGGAGNTIYF. In DNA, the CDR3 is TGTGCCAGCAGTTACTGGACAGGGGGCGCTGGAAACACCATATATTTT.

V is TRBV2 and J is TRBJ2-1, with 9 bases matching TRBD1. The CDR3 loop spans 14 amino acids. Losses at the gene ends were 3 bases for V and 9 bases for J; bases not matched to a gene: 6. Germline V gives CDR1 SNHLY, CDR2 FYNNEI. In nucleotides, the CDR3 is TGTGCCAGCAGTGAGTTACAGGGGGCGGCTGAGCAGTTCTTC. Translated: CASSELQGAAEQFF.